A selection of T cell receptor beta chains follows, all from one sample in a study of blood T cell repertoires in COVID-19. The protocol was immunoSEQ multiplex PCR, while the TCRdb copy is restricted to in-frame clones and leaves out a portion. The repertoire holds 50,000 to 55,000 clones, with around 86% as singletons. The sample taken for sequencing was peripheral blood. The receptors here all came from an older man with acute or convalescent COVID-19. Each CDR3 is given with its conserved first and last residue. D genes are given only for firm matches. A row's size may be missing; if present it is once, few, many or a size class.

d_call,clone_size,v_call,j_call,cdr3_aa,cdr3_nt
-,-,TRBV19,TRBJ1-3,CASSIRDNSGNTIYF,TGTGCCAGTAGTATACGGGACAACTCTGGAAACACCATATATTTT
-,-,TRBV5-1,TRBJ2-2,CASRNAQGSIGELFF,TGCGCCAGTCGAAACGCACAGGGATCCATCGGGGAGCTGTTTTTT
-,-,TRBV4-1,TRBJ1-2,CASSQGSEGVIYGYTF,TGCGCCAGCAGCCAAGGTTCTGAGGGCGTCATTTATGGCTACACCTTC
TRBD1,-,TRBV6-2/TRBV6-3,TRBJ1-2,CASSRDSNYGYTF,TGTGCCAGCAGTCGGGACAGCAACTATGGCTACACCTTC
-,-,TRBV6-5,TRBJ2-3,CASTPAGLSTDTQYF,TGTGCCAGCACCCCCGCGGGCTTGAGCACAGATACGCAGTATTTT
TRBD2,-,TRBV6-4,TRBJ2-6,CASSVEGGFSGANVLTF,TGTGCCAGCAGTGTGGAGGGAGGGTTCTCTGGGGCCAACGTCCTGACTTTC
-,-,TRBV6-5,TRBJ1-2,CASTPDLQFNYGYTF,TGTGCCAGCACCCCCGATTTACAGTTTAACTATGGCTACACCTTC
-,-,TRBV28,TRBJ1-1,CASRSRGTEAFF,TGTGCCAGCAGATCCCGGGGGACTGAAGCTTTCTTT
TRBD1,-,TRBV4-3,TRBJ2-7,CASSQVQGALYEQYF,TGCGCCAGCAGCCAAGTACAGGGGGCATTATACGAGCAGTACTTC
-,-,TRBV7-2,TRBJ2-7,CASRSGQPTYEQYF,TGTGCCAGCAGGTCCGGACAGCCTACCTACGAGCAGTACTTC
TRBD1,-,TRBV7-2,TRBJ1-2,CASSLASGGADYGYTF,TGTGCCAGCAGCTTAGCGTCAGGGGGCGCGGACTATGGCTACACCTTC
TRBD1,-,TRBV24-1,TRBJ2-3,CATSDTGTGGRGTDTQYF,TGTGCCACCAGTGATACCGGGACAGGGGGCCGGGGCACAGATACGCAGTATTTT
-,-,TRBV5-4,TRBJ1-1,CASSLQGPGDTEAFF,TGTGCCAGCAGCTTGCAGGGGCCAGGGGACACTGAAGCTTTCTTT
-,-,TRBV28,TRBJ1-5,CASRRRASHDDQPQHF,TGTGCCAGCAGGAGGAGAGCCAGCCATGACGATCAGCCCCAGCATTTT
TRBD1,-,TRBV2,TRBJ2-7,CASSLPSSGTGGFDEQYF,TGTGCCAGCAGCCTCCCCTCCTCCGGGACAGGGGGCTTCGACGAGCAGTACTTC
TRBD2,-,TRBV12-5,TRBJ2-1,CASGLVRSSGGDNEQFF,TGTGCTAGTGGTTTGGTACGGAGTAGCGGGGGGGACAATGAGCAGTTCTTC
TRBD1,-,TRBV18,TRBJ1-4,CASSRAQGVQANEKLFF,TGTGCCAGCTCACGGGCTCAGGGGGTACAGGCGAATGAAAAACTGTTTTTT
TRBD1,-,TRBV7-9,TRBJ1-2,CASSPGTGKTNYGYTF,TGTGCCAGCAGCCCTGGGACAGGGAAGACTAACTATGGCTACACCTTC
TRBD1,-,TRBV19,TRBJ2-3,CASKSGQGADTQYF,TGTGCCAGTAAATCCGGACAGGGGGCAGATACGCAGTATTTT
TRBD2,-,TRBV5-1,TRBJ2-5,CASSLGQRGPRGETQYF,TGCGCCAGCAGCTTGGGCCAGCGGGGGCCAAGGGGGGAGACCCAGTACTTC
TRBD1,-,TRBV5-1,TRBJ2-3,CASSLNRDQGADTQYF,TGCGCCAGCAGCCTCAACCGGGACCAGGGGGCAGATACGCAGTATTTT
-,-,TRBV24-1,TRBJ1-1,CATRGGKTEAFF,TGTGCCACCAGGGGAGGCAAGACTGAAGCTTTCTTT
-,-,TRBV5-6,TRBJ1-3,CASSLSRRNTIYF,TGTGCCAGCAGCCTTTCCAGGAGAAACACCATATATTTT
-,once,TRBV10-3,TRBJ1-2,CASRGVNYGYTF,TGTGCTTCGCGCGGGGTAAACTATGGCTACACCTTC
TRBD1,-,TRBV4-3,TRBJ1-2,CASSQSDRGGYGYTF,TGCGCCAGCAGCCAATCGGACAGGGGAGGCTATGGCTACACCTTC
-,-,TRBV19,TRBJ1-1,CASSRGAGKYTEAFF,TGTGCCAGTAGCCGCGGGGCAGGGAAGTACACTGAAGCTTTCTTT
TRBD1,-,TRBV29-1,TRBJ2-3,CSAPGTVWDTQYF,TGCAGCGCCCCCGGGACAGTCTGGGATACGCAGTATTTT
TRBD1,-,TRBV9,TRBJ1-2,CASSVAGGGGFYGYTF,TGTGCCAGCAGCGTAGCAGGGGGCGGTGGATTCTATGGCTACACCTTC
-,-,TRBV19,TRBJ1-6,CASRTVRGSPLHF,TGTGCCAGTAGAACAGTCCGGGGTTCACCCCTCCACTTT
TRBD1,-,TRBV5-4,TRBJ2-3,CASSLDRGRSTDTQYF,TGTGCCAGCAGCTTGGACAGGGGAAGGAGCACAGATACGCAGTATTTT
-,-,TRBV7-2,TRBJ1-1,CASSLQGYTEAFF,TGTGCCAGCAGCTTACAGGGTTACACTGAAGCTTTCTTT
-,-,TRBV5-4,TRBJ2-1,CASSLWPPGYNEQFF,TGTGCCAGCAGCTTGTGGCCCCCAGGGTACAATGAGCAGTTCTTC
TRBD1,-,TRBV6-5,TRBJ1-1,CASRQQTGISTEAFF,TGTGCCAGCAGACAACAGACAGGGATTAGCACTGAAGCTTTCTTT
-,-,TRBV4-3,TRBJ2-7,CASSPLTGPYEQYF,TGCGCCAGCAGCCCTCTGACTGGTCCCTACGAGCAGTACTTC
-,-,TRBV25-1,TRBJ2-7,CASSELARKGTSYEQYF,TGTGCCAGCAGTGAACTAGCGAGGAAGGGGACCTCCTACGAGCAGTACTTC
TRBD1,-,TRBV6-4,TRBJ2-3,CASSADRESDTQYF,TGTGCCAGCAGCGCCGACAGGGAGTCGGATACGCAGTATTTT
TRBD1,-,TRBV7-8,TRBJ1-5,CASSLARITDRGRQPQHF,TGTGCCAGCAGCTTAGCGAGAATAACCGACAGGGGGCGGCAGCCCCAGCATTTT
-,-,TRBV11-2,TRBJ2-1,CASSSRWSSYNEQFF,TGTGCCAGCAGCTCCCGTTGGAGCTCCTACAATGAGCAGTTCTTC
-,once,TRBV2,TRBJ2-4,CASSGRGTKNIQYF,TGTGCCAGCAGTGGTAGGGGAACCAAAAACATTCAGTACTTC
-,-,TRBV2,TRBJ1-2,CATLGGGAYGYTF,TGTGCCACCCTGGGGGGGGGCGCGTATGGCTACACCTTC
-,-,TRBV11-3,TRBJ1-1,CASSIDRSVEAFF,TGTGCCAGCAGCATAGACAGGTCAGTCGAAGCTTTCTTT
-,-,TRBV24-1,TRBJ1-2,CATSAPGYGYTF,TGTGCCACCAGTGCACCAGGTTATGGCTACACCTTC